These 22 T cell receptor beta chains were all obtained from the same sample, sequenced in a study of OX40 agonist ivuxolimab in advanced cancers. TCRdb keeps only in-frame clones here, not all; method: immunoSEQ multiplex PCR. The table shows roughly 70,000 clones, with around 88% occurring only once. Sequencing used CD4+ or CD8+ T cells sorted from blood, obtained in a trial of the OX40 agonist ivuxolimab. These receptors were taken from an adult with an advanced solid tumor such as melanoma, head and neck, liver or kidney cancer.

V and J are TRBV27 and TRBJ2-7; 8 bases map to TRBD1. Unmatched junction bases numbered 11, after V lost 10 bases and J lost 0 bases. The CDR3 contains 15 residues. Germline lookup yields CDR1 MNHEY and CDR2 SMNVEV (reference sequence). The CDR3 sequence is CATHRLDRDSYEQYF. The DNA of the CDR3 is TGTGCCACCCACCGTCTGGACAGGGACTCCTACGAGCAGTACTTC.

This clone showed up just once. V gene TRBV6-5 combines with J gene TRBJ1-1, with no clear D. Germline V gene lookup returns CDR1 MNHEY and CDR2 SVGAGI. The CDR3 is 10 amino acids. The germline V and J ends were trimmed by 10 bases and 7 bases, with 10 bases remaining between them. CDR3 DNA sequence: TGTGCCACGGAGGCTATTGAAGCTTTCTTT. Amino acid sequence: CATEAIEAFF.

The chain couples TRBV19 to TRBJ2-3; D unresolved. This CDR3 region has 11 residues. With 3 bases removed from V and 6 bases from J, the gap between germline ends came to 4 bases. Germline-derived CDR1 and CDR2 are LNHDA and SQIVND (reference sequence). CDR3 in amino acids: CASSILDTQYF. CDR3 nucleotide sequence: TGTGCCAGTAGTATTCTCGATACGCAGTATTTT.

The V gene is TRBV6-6, the J gene TRBJ2-7; D unresolved. CDR3 size: 12 residues. The V gene's germline CDR1 is MNHNY and CDR2 SVGAGI (reference sequence). With 6 bases removed from V and 1 base from J, the gap between germline ends came to 7 bases. The CDR3 DNA reads as TGTGCCAGCAGCCCCAGGTCCTACGAGCAGTACTTC. Protein product: CASSPRSYEQYF.

The CDR3 DNA follows: TGTGCCACCAAGTGGCGGGGGGGCATCAATGAGCAGTTCTTC. This encodes CATKWRGGINEQFF. The chain carries TRBV7-8 and TRBJ2-1; 9 bases agree with TRBD2. This CDR3 region has 14 residues. V shed 10 bases, J shed 6 bases, and the junction held 10 bases outside the gene matches. Germline-derived CDR1 and CDR2 are SGHVS and FQNEAQ. Complete variable domain (other parts from reference TRBV7-8 and TRBJ2-1): GAGVSQSPRYKVAKRGQDVALRCDPISGHVSLFWYQQALGQGPEFLTYFQNEAQLDKSGLPSDRFFAERPEGSVSTLKIQRTQQEDSAVYLCATKWRGGINEQFFGPGTRLTVL.

This clone was observed a single time. The chain links TRBV18 to TRBJ1-2; D perhaps matches TRBD1 (5 bases). Trimming took 6 bases from V and 4 from J, leaving 18 bases between them. Germline V gene sequence: CDR1 KGHSH, CDR2 LQKENI. This CDR3 is 15 amino acids long. The CDR3: CASSPGAGTAYGYTF. The CDR3 nucleotides are TGTGCCAGCTCGCCCGGGGCAGGGACTGCCTATGGCTACACCTTC.

This clone was recorded once. The CDR3 DNA is TGTGCCAGCCGGAAGAATCCCCCGAACACCGGGGAGCTGTTTTTT. Its protein product is CASRKNPPNTGELFF. V gene TRBV6-1 combines with J gene TRBJ2-2; D is unresolved. The CDR3 has 15 residues. Germline V gene data show CDR1 as MNHNS and CDR2 as SASEGT. Between the trimmed V and J ends, which lost 8 bases and 0 bases, there was a span of 13 bases.

The sample holds one count of this clone. V gene TRBV27 combines with J gene TRBJ1-2; D might be TRBD1 (5 bases). Trimming removed 5 bases at V and 4 bases at J, with 14 bases between. The CDR3 has 14 residues. The germline V gene has CDR1 MNHEY and CDR2 SMNVEV (reference sequence). The CDR3 loop reads CASSREGMAYGYTF. The CDR3 region has the DNA TGTGCCAGCAGTCGGGAGGGGATGGCCTATGGCTACACCTTC.

V usage is TRBV7-6 and J usage is TRBJ1-2; 10 bases line up with TRBD1. The CDR3 consists of 15 residues. Germline V gene sequence: CDR1 SGHVS, CDR2 FNYEAQ. Losses at the gene ends were 5 bases for V and 8 bases for J; bases not matched to a gene: 11. This CDR3 reads CASSIQGQGQGGYTF. In nucleotides, the CDR3 is TGTGCCAGCAGCATTCAGGGACAGGGGCAGGGAGGCTACACCTTC.

The V and J genes are TRBV11-2 and TRBJ1-2; D gene uncertain. Germline-derived CDR1 and CDR2 are SGHAT and FQNNGV. The CDR3 is 15 amino acids. With 5 bases removed from V and 0 bases from J, the gap between germline ends came to 13 bases. The CDR3 nucleotides are TGTGCCAGCAGCCTCCGGGAGGGAGCTAACTATGGCTACACCTTC. This encodes CASSLREGANYGYTF.

A word on this clone: A read error may account for a junction end that differs from germline. The genes are TRBV5-1 and TRBJ2-3, with D possibly being TRBD1 or TRBD2 (6 bases each). The CDR3 runs 16 residues. Germline V gene lookup returns CDR1 SGHRS and CDR2 YFSETQ. CDR3 amino acids: CASRLGAGSGTDTQYF. CDR3 DNA: TGCGCCAGCAGGTTGGGGGCAGGGAGCGGGACAGATACGCAGTATTTT. Complete variable domain (other parts from reference TRBV5-1 and TRBJ2-3): KAGVTQTPRYLIKTRGQQVTLSCSPISGHRSVSWYQQTPGQGLQFLFEYFSETQRNKGNFPGRFSGRQFSNSRSEMNVSTLELGDSALYLCASRLGAGSGTDTQYFGPGTRLTVL.

The genes are TRBV18 and TRBJ2-1; D not resolved. V gave up 3 bases and J gave up 6 bases, with 9 bases separating them. Germline V gene sequence: CDR1 KGHSH, CDR2 LQKENI. The CDR3 loop spans 13 amino acids. The CDR3 DNA is TGTGCCAGCTCACCCCGGTTGGGCAATGAGCAGTTCTTC. It yields the protein CASSPRLGNEQFF.

The V and J genes are TRBV28 and TRBJ2-1; possibly TRBD1 or TRBD2 for D (5 bases each). Germline loops: CDR1 MDHEN, CDR2 SYDVKM. The CDR3 covers 15 residues. V dropped 2 bases and J dropped 3 bases, with 11 bases sitting between them. The CDR3 sequence: CASSLGRGGYNEQFF. CDR3 DNA: TGTGCCAGCAGTTTAGGTCGGGGCGGCTACAATGAGCAGTTCTTC.

V and J are TRBV7-8 and TRBJ2-5; D not certain. Germline-derived CDR1 and CDR2 are SGHVS and FQNEAQ. Trimming took off 4 bases at V and 3 bases at J, with 15 bases between the two ends. This CDR3 is built from 15 residues. The CDR3: CASSSRAPEEETQYF. DNA of the CDR3: TGTGCCAGCAGCTCCCGAGCCCCCGAGGAAGAGACCCAGTACTTC.

This chain links TRBV6-6 with TRBJ2-2; the match to TRBD1 covers 7 bases. CDR1 and CDR2 (germline): MNHNY, SVGAGI (reference sequence). V dropped 6 bases and J dropped 0; count of bases not matched to a gene: 4. The CDR3 spans 15 residues. The CDR3 coding sequence is TGTGCCAGCAGGATGGGACAGACGAACACCGGGGAGCTGTTTTTT. This sequence encodes CASRMGQTNTGELFF.

The chain links TRBV5-1 to TRBJ2-1; D perhaps matches TRBD2 (6 bases). The germline CDR1 and CDR2 sequences are SGHRS and YFSETQ. The germline V and J ends were trimmed by 1 base and 10 bases, with 15 bases remaining between them. CDR3 length equals 14 residues. CDR3 protein: CASSLFTTSGEQFF. CDR3 nucleotides: TGCGCCAGCAGCTTGTTCACGACGAGCGGGGAGCAGTTCTTC.

The chain is built from TRBV18 and TRBJ1-3; D is undetermined. V lost 5 bases, J lost 4 bases, and 6 bases lay in between. The CDR3 contains 12 residues. In germline, CDR1 is KGHSH, CDR2 LQKENI. As DNA, the CDR3 is TGTGCCAGCTCATCGGACGGAAACACCATATATTTT. It encodes CASSSDGNTIYF.

This chain connects TRBV30 to TRBJ1-3; D gene ambiguous. The V gene lost 3 bases and the J gene lost 0 bases, with 9 bases spanning the gap. This CDR3 spans 14 amino acids. The germline CDR1 and CDR2 sequences are GTSNPN and SVGIG (reference sequence). CDR3 in DNA: TGTGCCTGGAGCGACCGAGTCTCTGGAAACACCATATATTTT. It specifies CAWSDRVSGNTIYF.

A note on this clone: Other DNA sequences in this specimen translate into the identical CDR3. The chain employs TRBV28 and TRBJ1-5; D possibly corresponds to TRBD1 (5 bases). The CDR3 runs 13 residues. Germline assignment: CDR1 MDHEN and CDR2 SYDVKM. V lost 6 bases and J 1 base, leaving 7 bases between the germline ends. Here the CDR3 DNA reads TGTGCCAGCAGCTGGGGGAGCAATCAGCCCCAGCATTTT. Translated, it gives CASSWGSNQPQHF.

The chain recombines TRBV9 with TRBJ2-2; D remains unclear. The CDR3 spans 14 residues. The germline V gene encodes CDR1 SGDLS and CDR2 YYNGEE. With 4 bases removed from V and 4 bases from J, the gap between germline ends came to 11 bases. CDR3 sequence (DNA): TGTGCCAGCAGCCCCCAGCTCGGCACCGGGGAGCTGTTTTTT. It translates to CASSPQLGTGELFF.

The chain links TRBV10-3 to TRBJ1-1; 8 bases match TRBD1. J was trimmed by 4 bases and V by 7 bases; bases with no gene match: 8. The CDR3 has 14 amino acids. Germline V lookup: CDR1 ENHRY, CDR2 SYGVKD. CDR3 sequence reads: CAITQQGVGTEAFF. CDR3 DNA sequence: TGTGCCATCACCCAACAGGGGGTCGGCACTGAAGCTTTCTTT.

The V gene is TRBV7-2, the J gene TRBJ1-2, with 12 bases lining up with TRBD1. Germline V lookup: CDR1 SGHTA, CDR2 FQGNSA. This CDR3 comprises 15 residues. Trimming took 2 bases from V and 7 from J; bases not matched to a gene: 5. CDR3 sequence reads: CASSLSGQGAFGYTF. The CDR3 nucleotides are TGTGCCAGCAGCTTATCGGGACAGGGGGCCTTTGGCTACACCTTC.